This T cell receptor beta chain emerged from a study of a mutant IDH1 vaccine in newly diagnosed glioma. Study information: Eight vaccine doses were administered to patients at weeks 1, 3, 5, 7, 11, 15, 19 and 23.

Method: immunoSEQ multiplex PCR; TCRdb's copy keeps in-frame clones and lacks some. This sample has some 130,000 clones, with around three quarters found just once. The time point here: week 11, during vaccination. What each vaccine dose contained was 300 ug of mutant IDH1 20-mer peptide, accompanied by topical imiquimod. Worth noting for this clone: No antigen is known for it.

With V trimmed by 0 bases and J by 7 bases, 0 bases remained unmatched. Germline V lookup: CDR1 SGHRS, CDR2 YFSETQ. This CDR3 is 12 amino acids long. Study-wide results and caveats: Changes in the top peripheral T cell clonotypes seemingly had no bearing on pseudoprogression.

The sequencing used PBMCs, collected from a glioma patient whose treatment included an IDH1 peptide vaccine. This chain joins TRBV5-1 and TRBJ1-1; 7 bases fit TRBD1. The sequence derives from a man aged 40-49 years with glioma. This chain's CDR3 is CASSLDRGEAFF. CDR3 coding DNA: TGCGCCAGCAGCTTGGACAGGGGTGAAGCTTTCTTT. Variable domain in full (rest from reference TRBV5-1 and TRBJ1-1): KAGVTQTPRYLIKTRGQQVTLSCSPISGHRSVSWYQQTPGQGLQFLFEYFSETQRNKGNFPGRFSGRQFSNSRSEMNVSTLELGDSALYLCASSLDRGEAFFGQGTRLTVV.